Below are 2 T cell receptor beta chains sequenced from a single sample in a study of CD8 T cells in Susac syndrome. cDNA came from roughly 0.47 to 1 ug RNA primed by random hexamers. TCRdb processed the immunoSEQ multiplex PCR reads anew with MiXCR; each CDR3 protein has one entry. The data contain roughly 130,000 distinct CDR3 sequences, roughly 95% of them seen just once; the ten biggest clones take up less than 0.15%. Sequencing was done on a sample of CD4+ T cells from PBMCs. The receptors shown here come from a human donor with Susac syndrome.

V and J are TRBV29-1 and TRBJ2-7; D possibly corresponds to TRBD1 (5 bases). CDR1 SQVTM and CDR2 ANQGSEA come from the germline V gene. Trimming removed 6 bases at V and 3 bases at J, with 15 bases between. The CDR3 extends over 13 amino acids. The CDR3 region has the DNA TGCAGCGTGACTGGGGCTTTGGACTACGAGCAGTACTTC. Its protein is CSVTGALDYEQYF.

As for this clonotype: The junction departs from germline at one end; a sequencing error may be responsible. This chain connects TRBV6-5 to TRBJ1-1; tentatively, D is TRBD1 (6 bases). From germline, CDR1 is MNHEY and CDR2 SVGAGI. The CDR3 spans 13 residues. The CDR3 loop reads CASSPRGATEGFF. The CDR3 bases are TGTGCCAGCAGCCCTCGGGGGGCGACTGAAGGTTTCTTT.